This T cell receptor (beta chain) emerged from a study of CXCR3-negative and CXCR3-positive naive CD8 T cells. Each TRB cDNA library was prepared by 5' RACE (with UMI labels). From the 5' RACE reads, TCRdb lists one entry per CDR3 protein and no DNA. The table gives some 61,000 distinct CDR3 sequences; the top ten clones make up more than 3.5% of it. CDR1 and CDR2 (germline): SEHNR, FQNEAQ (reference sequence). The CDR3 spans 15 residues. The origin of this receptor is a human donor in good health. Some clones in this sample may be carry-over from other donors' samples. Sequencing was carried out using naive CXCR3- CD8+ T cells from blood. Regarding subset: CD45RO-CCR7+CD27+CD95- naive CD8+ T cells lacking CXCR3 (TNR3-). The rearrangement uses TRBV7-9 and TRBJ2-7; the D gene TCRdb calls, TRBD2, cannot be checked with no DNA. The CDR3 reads CASSPAQSYTYEQYF.